The 8 T cell receptor beta chains below were found in one sample sequenced in a study of tumor-infiltrating lymphocytes in primary liver carcinoma. A primer in the constant region served to generate TCR beta cDNA from approximately 450 ng of total RNA. The TCR beta library was amplified through three nested multiplex PCR rounds in a modified ARM-PCR procedure. TRBV1-TRBV30 forward primers and a C-beta reverse primer were used in the first two PCR rounds, which each ran for approximately 11 cycles. TCRdb passed the multiplex PCR reads through MiXCR, listing each CDR3 protein once. In the table there are 40,000 to 60,000 distinct CDR3 sequences, over 65% of which are singletons. Between 20 and 30 mg of unsorted bulk tissue served as the source from which RNA and DNA were co-extracted. Sequencing input: liver tumor tissue from sampling region 5. The subset: tumor region T5, tumor centre. These receptors all stem from a man between 35 and 55 years old with primary liver carcinoma and hepatitis B virus infection.

This clonotype came up many times. The DNA for the CDR3 is TGCGCCAGCAGTGATGGCGGGAGAGGGGACGAGCAGTACTTC. Protein: CASSDGGRGDEQYF. This chain links TRBV10-1 with TRBJ2-7; 7 bases fit TRBD2. This CDR3 has 14 amino acids. CDR1 is WNHNN and CDR2 is SYGVQD in the germline V gene (reference sequence). Unmatched junction bases numbered 7, after V lost 3 bases and J lost 5 bases.

This clonotype was picked up many times. The chain uses TRBV6-5 and TRBJ2-3; D tentatively reads TRBD1 or TRBD2 (7 bases each). The V end was cut by 4 bases, the J end by 6 bases, with 20 bases between. CDR3 length: 16 amino acids. CDR1 is MNHEY and CDR2 is SVGAGI in the germline V gene. CDR3 nucleotides: TGTGCCAGCAGTTCGCCAGGGGGAGGGGGTATGGATACGCAGTATTTT. Translation gives CASSSPGGGGMDTQYF.

CDR3 residues: CASNFNGQFSYEQYF. The DNA of the CDR3 is TGTGCCAGCAACTTCAACGGACAGTTTTCCTACGAGCAGTACTTC. The rearrangement joins TRBV11-1 to TRBJ2-7; perhaps TRBD1 as D (6 bases). CDR1 is SGHAT, CDR2 FQDESV, per germline (reference sequence). Trimming shortened V by 7 bases and J by 1 base, and 17 bases separated the two germline ends. The CDR3 runs to 15 residues.

The table lists this clonotype with many counts. V usage is TRBV28 and J usage is TRBJ2-5; D is unclear. Germline V gene lookup returns CDR1 MDHEN and CDR2 SYDVKM. The CDR3 spans 14 residues. Deletions cut 6 bases from V and 5 bases from J, with 16 bases between. The CDR3 DNA follows: TGTGCCAGCAGCTCCGGGCCTCTCGGGGAGACCCAGTACTTC. Its protein is CASSSGPLGETQYF.

As regards this clonotype: A junction end diverges from the germline sequence, so it may reflect a read error. The rearrangement links TRBV6-6 to TRBJ2-1; D is unresolved. This CDR3 contains 12 residues. Germline CDR1 and CDR2: MNHNY and SVGAGI (reference sequence). CDR3 bases: TGTGCCAGTAGTTACTCGGTCAATAAGCAGTTCTTC. It encodes CASSYSVNKQFF.

The rearrangement uses TRBV12-3 or TRBV12-4 and TRBJ2-3, with D tentatively TRBD2 (6 bases). V lost 5 bases, J lost 2 bases, and 23 bases lay in between. The CDR3 loop spans 18 amino acids. As DNA, the CDR3 is TGTGCCAGCAGTCCACCCACTATTCTAGCGCCGGACACAGATACGCAGTATTTT. It encodes CASSPPTILAPDTDTQYF.

This clonotype was detected ten times or more. The V call is TRBV5-1, the J call TRBJ2-2; 7 nucleotides match TRBD1. From germline, CDR1 is SGHRS and CDR2 YFSETQ. The length of the CDR3 is 16 residues. The ends lost 3 bases at V and 6 bases at J; junction bases unmatched: 11. Here the CDR3 DNA reads TGCGCCAGCAGCTCACGAACTGGGACAGTCGCCGGGGAGCTGTTTTTT. Its protein is CASSSRTGTVAGELFF.

This clonotype has a count of ten or more. This chain uses TRBV28 with TRBJ2-4, with 7 positions matching TRBD2. Germline assignment: CDR1 MDHEN and CDR2 SYDVKM. Trimming at V came to 5 bases and at J to 6 bases, leaving 7 bases not matched to a gene. The CDR3 is 14 residues long. CDR3 nucleotides: TGTGCCAGCAGTCCCAATCCGGGGGGAAACATTCAGTACTTC. It encodes CASSPNPGGNIQYF.